This T cell receptor (beta chain) stems from a study of PD-1 blockade in classical Hodgkin lymphoma. With no exception, relapse followed autologous stem cell transplantation in all patients, and brentuximab vedotin exposure varied. Best outcomes ranged across complete response, partial response and progressive disease. Measured with immunoSEQ multiplex PCR; TCRdb has only the in-frame clones, and not every one. The table includes about 100,000 clones, approximately 90% detected once. Per the germline V gene, CDR1 is SGHVS and CDR2 is FQNEAQ. This CDR3 region has 16 residues. V gave up 1 base and J gave up 4 bases; unmatched junction bases: 4.

The sequence came from a human donor with classical Hodgkin lymphoma. This sequence joins TRBV7-8 and TRBJ1-6; 7 positions match TRBD1. The specimen was peripheral blood mononuclear cells (PBMCs), collected before the second cycle of nivolumab. CDR3 residues: CASSLDRGAYNSPLHF. In DNA form, the CDR3 reads TGTGCCAGCAGCTTAGACAGGGGCGCTTATAATTCACCCCTCCACTTT.